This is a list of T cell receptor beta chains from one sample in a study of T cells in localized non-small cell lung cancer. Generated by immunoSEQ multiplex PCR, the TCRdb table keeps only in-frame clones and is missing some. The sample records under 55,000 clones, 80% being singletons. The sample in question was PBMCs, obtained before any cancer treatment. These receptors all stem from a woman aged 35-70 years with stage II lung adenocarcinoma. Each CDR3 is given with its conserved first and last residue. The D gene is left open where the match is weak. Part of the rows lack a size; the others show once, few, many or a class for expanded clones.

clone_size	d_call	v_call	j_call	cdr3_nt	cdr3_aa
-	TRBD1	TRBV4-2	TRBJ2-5	TGTGCCAGCAGCCAAGATAAAAGGGGGACAGGGGGCGCAGAGACCCAGTACTTC	CASSQDKRGTGGAETQYF
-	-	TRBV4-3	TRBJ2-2	TGCGCCAGCAGCCAGGTAGACAGGACCGGGGAGCTGTTTTTT	CASSQVDRTGELFF
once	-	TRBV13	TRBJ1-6	TGTGCCAGCAGCTCCGCTGGGGACGGAAGGGAATTAGGTTCACCCCTCCACTTT	CASSSAGDGRELGSPLHF
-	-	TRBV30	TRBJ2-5	TGTGCCTGGAGTACAGCCACCGCGACCCAGTACTTC	CAWSTATATQYF
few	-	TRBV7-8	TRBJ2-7	TGTGCCAGCAGCCGACCGGGACGGACTTACGAGCAGTACTTC	CASSRPGRTYEQYF
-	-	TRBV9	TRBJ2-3	TGTGCCAGCAGCGTAGAGTTCAGTGGGGCTAGCACAGATACGCAGTATTTT	CASSVEFSGASTDTQYF
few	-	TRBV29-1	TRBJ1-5	TGCAGCGTTGTCCAGGGGAACGATCAGCCCCAGCATTTT	CSVVQGNDQPQHF
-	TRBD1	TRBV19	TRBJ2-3	TGTGCCAGTGGTCAGAGGCAGGGGGCCACAGATACGCAGTATTTT	CASGQRQGATDTQYF
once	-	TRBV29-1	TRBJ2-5	TGCAGCGTTGAAGATAGAACGTACCAAGAGACCCAGTACTTC	CSVEDRTYQETQYF
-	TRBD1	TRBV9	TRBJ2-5	TGTGCCAGCAGCGGCCGGGGACAGGCAATGGGGATCCAGTACTTC	CASSGRGQAMGIQYF
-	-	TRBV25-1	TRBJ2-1	TGTGCCAGCAGTGACCCGGGGGCTGACAATGAGCAGTTCTTC	CASSDPGADNEQFF
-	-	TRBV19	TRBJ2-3	TGTGCCAGTAGCTTACAGACAGATACGCAGTATTTT	CASSLQTDTQYF
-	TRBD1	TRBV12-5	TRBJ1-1	TGTGCTAGTGGTTTACAGGGGTACGGTGAAGCTTTCTTT	CASGLQGYGEAFF
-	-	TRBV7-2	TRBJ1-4	TGTGCCAGCAGCCCCGACAGGTCCGATGAAAAACTGTTTTTT	CASSPDRSDEKLFF
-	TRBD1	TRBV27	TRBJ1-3	TGTGCCAGCAGTACCGGACAGGGCTCTGGAAACACCATATATTTT	CASSTGQGSGNTIYF
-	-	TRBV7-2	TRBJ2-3	TGTGCCAGCAGCTTAGAGGGCAGGGTGGCAGATACGCAGTATTTT	CASSLEGRVADTQYF
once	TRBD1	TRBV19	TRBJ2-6	TGTGCCAGTAGTATTTTTGGACAGGGCTCTGGGGCCAACGTCCTGACTTTC	CASSIFGQGSGANVLTF
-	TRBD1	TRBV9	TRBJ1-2	TGTGCCAGCAGCGTCGGGACAGACTATGGCTACACCTTC	CASSVGTDYGYTF
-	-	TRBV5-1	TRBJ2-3	TGCGCCAGCAGACCATCACAGGGTGATACGCAGTATTTT	CASRPSQGDTQYF
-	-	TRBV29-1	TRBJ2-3	TGCAGCGTTGCAACTAGCACAGATACGCAGTATTTT	CSVATSTDTQYF
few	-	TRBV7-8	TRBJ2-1	TGTGCCAGCAGCTTAGTGGCCCCTAGATACAATGAGCAGTTCTTC	CASSLVAPRYNEQFF
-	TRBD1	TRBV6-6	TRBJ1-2	TGTGCCAGCAGTTTGGGACAGCCCTATGGCTACACCTTC	CASSLGQPYGYTF
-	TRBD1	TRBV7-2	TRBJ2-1	TGTGCCAGCAGCCGGACAGGCGACTTGAGCTCCTACAATGAGCAGTTCTTC	CASSRTGDLSSYNEQFF
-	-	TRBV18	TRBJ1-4	TGTGCCAGCTCGCCAGGGTCGAATGAAAAACTGTTTTTT	CASSPGSNEKLFF
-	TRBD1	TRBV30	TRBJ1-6	TGTGCCTGGAAACAGGGGGGGACTTCACCCCTCCACTTT	CAWKQGGTSPLHF
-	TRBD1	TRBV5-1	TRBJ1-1	TGCGCCAGCAGCCTATCGACAGGGAGCACTGAAGCTTTCTTT	CASSLSTGSTEAFF
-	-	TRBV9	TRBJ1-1	TGTGCCAGCAGCCCCCTCCAACTCTCGAACACTGAAGCTTTCTTT	CASSPLQLSNTEAFF
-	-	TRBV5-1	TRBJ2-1	TGCGCCAGCAGGATGATCGACGGCCCGGCTAGGAATGAGCAGTTCTTC	CASRMIDGPARNEQFF
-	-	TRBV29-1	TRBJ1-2	TGCAGCGTTGAAGATGGGGAGAGTGGCTACACCTTC	CSVEDGESGYTF
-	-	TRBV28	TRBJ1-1	TGTGCCAGCAGTACGCGAGGGGTTGAAGCTTTCTTT	CASSTRGVEAFF
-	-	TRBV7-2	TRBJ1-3	TGTGCCAGCAGCTTAGGCAGTCTCACTTCTGGAAACACCATATATTTT	CASSLGSLTSGNTIYF
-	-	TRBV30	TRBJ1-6	TGTGCCTGGAGAGTTTCGGGGGGATTTAATTCACCCCTCCACTTT	CAWRVSGGFNSPLHF
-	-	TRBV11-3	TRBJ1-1	TGTGCCAGCAGTACTAAACAGGGAGCGAACACTGAAGCTTTCTTT	CASSTKQGANTEAFF